This T cell receptor (beta chain) appears in the sequencing data of a study of blood T cells in healthy people across ages. Study-level background: Using template switching, researchers captured about one barcoded beta molecule for each two T cells.

Combining a sample-barcoded 5' primer with a J-beta primer mix, a second PCR ran for about 6 to 11 cycles. A template-switch adaptor with 12 random nucleotides tagged each cDNA molecule. TCRdb used MiXCR to reprocess the 5' RACE reads, holding one entry per CDR3 protein. This sample carries 650,000 to 1,000,000 distinct CDR3 sequences, around 36% of them seen once, and the ten largest clones take over 10%. Donation came from healthy Caucasian individuals in Russia who were aged roughly 6 to 95. The amount of total RNA extracted per sample was at least 5.5 micrograms. Sequencing was done on a sample of blood. The clonotype comes from a man younger than 30 in good health.

DNA for the CDR3: TGTGCCAGCAGCCTGGCGACACTAGCGGGGAGGTACAATGAGCAGTACTTC. This sequence encodes CASSLATLAGRYNEQYF. The chain uses TRBV3-1 and TRBJ2-1, with TRBD2 matching 10 bases. The J call is in doubt because the DNA end fits TRBJ2-7 better. The germline V gene has CDR1 LGHDT and CDR2 YNNKEL (reference sequence). The CDR3 runs to 17 residues.